This T cell receptor (beta chain) was captured by sequencing in a study of early T cells in non-severe SARS-CoV-2 infection. Across the whole study: Investigators sequenced bulk RNA drawn from unsorted whole blood, and chains remained unpaired.

V was cut by 6 bases and J by 9 bases, with 15 bases left in between. This CDR3 contains 13 residues. Germline V gene lookup returns CDR1 DFQATT and CDR2 SNEGSKA (reference sequence). This clonotype was seen at least ten times. What it recognizes is unknown. Study-wide results and caveats: CD4 and private specificities were missed by VDJdb matching, which favored anti-spike CD8 responses.

Unique molecular identifiers (one per individual cDNA molecule) were attached. MiXCR, applied by TCRdb to the 5' RACE reads, yields one record per CDR3 protein. The table records roughly 29,000 distinct CDR3 sequences, 5.6% of them present only once. The rearrangement uses TRBV20-1 and TRBJ1-6; D perhaps matches TRBD1 (5 bases). The specimen was whole blood. This sequence originates from an adult who was a healthcare worker with PCR-confirmed SARS-CoV-2 infection or an uninfected control (not recorded which). CDR3 coding DNA: TGCAGTGCCACCCAGGGAGAACCTTCACCCCTCCACTTT. This encodes CSATQGEPSPLHF.